The TCR beta chain described here comes from a study of brain T cells in children with intractable seizures. General study results and limits: HCMV serostatus was not known, and viral specificity came from CDR3 similarity only.

Turning to this clone: Antigen specificity is unknown.

Assay used: immunoSEQ multiplex PCR; TCRdb lists only in-frame clones, some missing. The repertoire has fewer than 85,000 clones, about 93% of them found once; the top ten carry roughly 1.5%. V lost 6 bases to trimming and J lost 3 bases; unmatched junction nucleotides: 8. In germline, CDR1 is ENHRY, CDR2 SYGVKD. This CDR3 has 15 residues. The sequence was obtained from a boy in the first two years of life with tuberous sclerosis and intractable seizures. The sequencing used peripheral blood, collected at surgery. The rearrangement links TRBV10-3 to TRBJ1-5; 7 bases agree with TRBD1. The DNA for the CDR3 is TGTGCCATCAGCCAACAGGGGAGGATCAATCAGCCCCAGCATTTT. Translation: CAISQQGRINQPQHF.